These 3 T cell receptor beta chains share one sample of origin, sequenced in a study of early stage breast cancer tumors. Some clones are missing from TCRdb's copy, which holds only in-frame ones; the method was immunoSEQ multiplex PCR. The profile shows about 11,000 clones, more than 70% of them singletons. Sample: breast tumor tissue. The receptors shown here come from a person aged 70 to 85 with breast cancer.

This clone was seen more than once but under ten times. J is TRBJ2-1 and V is TRBV6-5; 11 positions agree with TRBD2. CDR3 size: 16 residues. V trimming: 4 bases; J trimming: 5 bases; junction bases outside the gene matches: 7. In germline, CDR1 is MNHEY, CDR2 SVGAGI. The CDR3 loop is CASSLSLAGGNNEQFF. CDR3 nucleotides: TGTGCCAGCAGTTTGTCTCTAGCGGGGGGCAACAATGAGCAGTTCTTC.

This chain links TRBV6-1 with TRBJ2-7, with 11 bases that match TRBD2. J was trimmed by 0 bases and V by 7 bases; bases with no gene match: 2. Germline CDR1 and CDR2: MNHNS and SASEGT. This CDR3 spans 14 amino acids. CDR3 sequence reads: CASIGTSGSYEQYF. Here the CDR3 DNA reads TGTGCCAGCATCGGGACTAGCGGCTCCTACGAGCAGTACTTC.

The chain has TRBV4-3 and TRBJ1-1; no clear D. Germline assignment: CDR1 LGHNA and CDR2 YSLEER. The CDR3 runs to 14 residues. With 0 bases removed from V and 5 bases from J, the gap between germline ends came to 10 bases. The CDR3 spells CASSQDLAGTEAFF. The CDR3 bases are TGCGCCAGCAGCCAAGATCTAGCGGGGACTGAAGCTTTCTTT.